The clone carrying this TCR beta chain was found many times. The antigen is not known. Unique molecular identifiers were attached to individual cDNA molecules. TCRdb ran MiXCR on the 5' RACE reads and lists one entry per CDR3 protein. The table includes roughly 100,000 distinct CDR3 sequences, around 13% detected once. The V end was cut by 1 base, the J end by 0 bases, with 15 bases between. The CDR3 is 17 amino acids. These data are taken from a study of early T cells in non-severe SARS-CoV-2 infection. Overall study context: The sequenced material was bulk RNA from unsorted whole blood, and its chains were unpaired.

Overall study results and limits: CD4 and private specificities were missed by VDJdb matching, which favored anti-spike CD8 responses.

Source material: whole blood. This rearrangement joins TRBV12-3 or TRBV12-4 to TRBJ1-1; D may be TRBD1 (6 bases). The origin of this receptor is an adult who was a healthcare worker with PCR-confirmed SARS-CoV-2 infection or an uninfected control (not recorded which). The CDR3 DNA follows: TGTGCCAGCAGTTTAGGTTGGGGGGCTGCGATGAACACTGAAGCTTTCTTT. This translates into CASSLGWGAAMNTEAFF.